The T cell receptor beta chain described here comes from a study of blood T cells in healthy people across ages. This CDR3 spans 13 amino acids. Trimming removed 2 bases from V and 2 bases from J, with 6 bases in between. Staff drew roughly 10 milliliters of peripheral blood from each donor. Using a J-beta primer mix together with a sample-barcoded 5' primer, a second PCR was run for roughly 7 to 12 cycles. A tag from a template-switch adaptor with 12 random nucleotides marked each cDNA molecule. TCRdb re-called the 5' RACE reads with MiXCR, one entry per CDR3 protein. Of 550,000 to 750,000 distinct CDR3 sequences listed, around 21% are singletons.

Sequences were obtained from blood. The chain links TRBV12-3 or TRBV12-4 to TRBJ1-2; D is ambiguous. This TCR was recovered from a man aged 70-80 years in good health. The CDR3 here is CASSLYGNYGYTF. The CDR3 coding sequence is TGTGCCAGCAGTTTATACGGGAACTATGGCTACACCTTC.